This is a list of T cell receptor beta chains from one sample in a study of blood T cell repertoires in COVID-19. Clones were read by immunoSEQ multiplex PCR, and TCRdb kept only the in-frame ones, dropping some. The repertoire consists of about 410,000 clones, with roughly 91% occurring once and the leading ten covering less than 2%. The source material was PBMCs or T cells enriched from blood (not recorded which). These receptors were obtained from a woman in her twenties or thirties who had recovered from COVID-19. Both conserved end residues are part of each CDR3. D genes are given only for firm matches. A clone size is listed for some rows: how often the clone was seen (once, few, many), or a class if it is expanded.

- | TRBJ1-1 | TRBV19 | - | TGTGCCAGTAGTATAGTTCGGGATAAGGGCACTGAAGCTTTCTTT | CASSIVRDKGTEAFF
- | TRBJ1-2 | TRBV7-9 | - | TGTGCCAGCACCAAAGGGGAGGGGGTCTATGGCTACACCTTC | CASTKGEGVYGYTF
TRBD1 | TRBJ1-1 | TRBV6-5 | - | TGTGCCAGCAGAGGACAGGGTTTGGCTGAAGCTTTCTTT | CASRGQGLAEAFF
TRBD1 | TRBJ1-2 | TRBV6-4 | - | TGTGCCAGCCGACAGGGGGCTAACTATGGCTACACCTTC | CASRQGANYGYTF
TRBD1 | TRBJ2-7 | TRBV6-1 | once | TGTGCCAGCAGTGACCGGGACAGGGGCCGCGAGCAGTACTTC | CASSDRDRGREQYF
TRBD1 | TRBJ2-7 | TRBV7-9 | - | TGTGCCAGCAGCCGACAGGGTCCCTACGAGCAGTACTTC | CASSRQGPYEQYF
- | TRBJ1-1 | TRBV7-9 | - | TGTGCCAGCAGCGCAAGGGGACACCAGAACATCAAGAACACTGAAGCTTTCTTT | CASSARGHQNIKNTEAFF
TRBD1 | TRBJ2-7 | TRBV3-1/TRBV3-2 | - | TGTGCCAGCAGCCTGACGGGACAGGGAAAAAACGAGCAGTACTTC | CASSLTGQGKNEQYF
TRBD2 | TRBJ2-1 | TRBV6-5 | - | TGTGCCAGCAGTTACTCCGGGGGGCTAGCGGGACTCTCGCAGTTCTTC | CASSYSGGLAGLSQFF
TRBD2 | TRBJ2-1 | TRBV11-3 | - | TGTGCCAGCAGCCCCCGGACTAGTCGCGATGAGCAGTTCTTC | CASSPRTSRDEQFF
- | TRBJ2-1 | TRBV6-5 | - | TGTGCCAGCAGTTCCACAGGGCAGAGCTCCTACAATGAGCAGTTCTTC | CASSSTGQSSYNEQFF
TRBD2 | TRBJ2-4 | TRBV14 | - | TGTGCCAGCAGCCAAGATCATCCGGCGGGGGGTAATTTGGCCAAAAACATTCAGTACTTC | CASSQDHPAGGNLAKNIQYF
TRBD1 | TRBJ2-5 | TRBV5-8 | - | TGTGCCAGCAGCTCCGGACAGGGGGCTCTTGGGGAGACCCAGTACTTC | CASSSGQGALGETQYF
- | TRBJ2-7 | TRBV30 | once | TGTGCCTGGAGTCCCCTGTCCCCTTACGAGCAGTACTTC | CAWSPLSPYEQYF
- | TRBJ2-1 | TRBV5-1 | - | TGCGCCAGCAGCTCCCGGACAGCCAACTCCTACAATGAGCAGTTCTTC | CASSSRTANSYNEQFF